The rows below give T cell receptor beta chains drawn from one sample of a study of cytomegalovirus exposure and HLA in healthy donors. Sequenced by immunoSEQ multiplex PCR; TCRdb stores in-frame clones only, minus some. The repertoire holds about 130,000 clones, roughly 80% seen once, with about 11% in the top ten. The sequenced material came from PBMCs. These receptors all come from a male donor in good health and CMV-seropositive. Both conserved end residues are part of each CDR3. A D gene is named only where the DNA matches it firmly. Expanded clones are given a class, and other clones once, few, many or no size at all.

CDR3aa	abundance	j_gene	v_gene	d_gene
CASGSVNSYEQYF	NA	TRBJ2-7	TRBV27	NA
CASSEGTNTGNTIYF	NA	TRBJ1-3	TRBV18	NA
CSSRAPTDTQYF	NA	TRBJ2-3	TRBV7-9	NA
CASSPHSGLETGELFF	NA	TRBJ2-2	TRBV28	NA
CASSDRGLQYEQYF	NA	TRBJ2-7	TRBV11-2	TRBD1
CASSLGQGPPSNF	NA	TRBJ1-4	TRBV5-6	NA
CASSIYTTDTQYF	few	TRBJ2-3	TRBV27	NA
CASRGAGELFF	few	TRBJ2-2	TRBV14	NA
CASSLDRGNTGELFF	NA	TRBJ2-2	TRBV6-5	TRBD1
CATSRDPGTSGRKGDTQYF	NA	TRBJ2-3	TRBV15	TRBD2
CAWGPGLPETQYF	NA	TRBJ2-5	TRBV30	NA
CASSLGSRGTGDSYTF	NA	TRBJ1-2	TRBV7-2	TRBD1
CASYSTTGAPDGELFF	NA	TRBJ2-2	TRBV2	TRBD1
CASGESSYNSPLHF	NA	TRBJ1-6	TRBV27	NA
CASSSGVTGLYGYTF	NA	TRBJ1-2	TRBV5-1	NA
CAWSVKLESEQFF	NA	TRBJ2-1	TRBV30	NA
CASSNGRGPGNSPLHF	NA	TRBJ1-6	TRBV4-2	NA
CASSDDGLAEGEEQFF	NA	TRBJ2-1	TRBV19	TRBD2
CASTTLLGAQPQHF	once	TRBJ1-5	TRBV6-5	NA
CATRQGAGWNNSPLHF	NA	TRBJ1-6	TRBV15	TRBD1
CASSLVAQLYEQYF	once	TRBJ2-7	TRBV7-2	NA
CASSTTFGTGELFF	NA	TRBJ2-2	TRBV9	NA
CSVSFRLATYNEQFF	NA	TRBJ2-1	TRBV29-1	TRBD2
CASSVQGSEAFF	NA	TRBJ1-1	TRBV7-9	TRBD1
CASSLAPDRAYEQYF	NA	TRBJ2-7	TRBV11-1	NA
CASSDGATSTDTQYF	NA	TRBJ2-3	TRBV6-4	NA
CASSPYATNEKLFF	NA	TRBJ1-4	TRBV19	NA
CASSVDRTYEQYF	NA	TRBJ2-7	TRBV6-1	NA
CASSQDSDRSPLTYGYTF	NA	TRBJ1-2	TRBV4-3	NA
CAWSVDSFGDTQYF	NA	TRBJ2-3	TRBV30	NA
CASSLGAGVSETQYF	NA	TRBJ2-5	TRBV5-6	TRBD2
CASSLIDRRFYEQYF	NA	TRBJ2-7	TRBV7-2	NA
CASRPRDRAYEQYF	NA	NA	TRBV19	TRBD1
CASSLTLAGGPSDEQFF	NA	TRBJ2-1	TRBV7-9	TRBD2
CASRDPGSPQETQYF	NA	TRBJ2-5	TRBV2	NA
CASSQRTGNYGYTF	NA	TRBJ1-2	TRBV6-5	TRBD1
CASRHSYNEQFF	once	TRBJ2-1	TRBV25-1	NA
CASSPGGGQGSYEQYF	NA	TRBJ2-7	TRBV7-2	TRBD1
CASSLAGSSYEQYF	once	NA	TRBV27	TRBD2
CSVCRGWDDTEAFF	NA	TRBJ1-1	TRBV29-1	NA
CASSRAGDWGDTQYF	NA	TRBJ2-3	TRBV5-1	TRBD2
CASSETDRGIQYF	NA	TRBJ2-4	TRBV6-4	TRBD1
CASSLSRGSGANVLTF	NA	TRBJ2-6	TRBV28	NA
CASSQGSSGSTDTQYF	once	TRBJ2-3	TRBV14	TRBD2
CASSVTSVGRDEQFF	NA	TRBJ2-1	TRBV9	TRBD2
CASSLGGHEQYF	NA	TRBJ2-7	TRBV7-9	NA
CASSEIKNTEAFF	NA	TRBJ1-1	TRBV6-1	NA
CASSWRVDYEQYF	few	TRBJ2-7	TRBV6-5	NA
CASSQDWTSGRDTQYF	NA	TRBJ2-3	TRBV4-2	TRBD2
CASSDPGAYGELFF	NA	TRBJ2-2	TRBV6-1	NA
CASSTPPPGYYGYTF	NA	TRBJ1-2	TRBV19	NA
CASSTRGGSSYNEQFF	once	TRBJ2-1	TRBV9	TRBD2
CASSPGTVTTDTQYF	few	TRBJ2-3	TRBV7-2	TRBD1
CASSQERDEQFF	NA	TRBJ2-1	TRBV4-3	NA
CASSPRADYGYTF	NA	TRBJ1-2	TRBV5-4	NA